The sequence of this T cell receptor (beta chain) was determined in a study of blood T cell repertoires in COVID-19. About the research overall: T cells, B-cell-depleted T cells, or PBMCs provided the cDNA or gDNA that served as material.

Per the original data handling: Amplification with reference gene primers provided the estimates of nucleated cell counts. The repertoire was sequenced with immunoSEQ multiplex PCR; TCRdb's copy has only in-frame clones and lacks some. V, J and clone size reflect that table, while D and trimming were determined from the DNA. The table includes tens of thousands of clones, 80% to 85% detected once. The specimen was peripheral blood. The TCR originated in a human donor in a cohort sampled during active COVID-19.

The CDR3 DNA reads as TGTGCCAGCAGTTTGTCGGTAGTAGAGACCCAGTACTTC. Its translation: CASSLSVVETQYF. The chain couples TRBV28 to TRBJ2-5; D is ambiguous. CDR1 is MDHEN and CDR2 is SYDVKM in the germline V gene. The CDR3 runs 13 residues. Trimming cost V 3 bases and J 4 bases, with 9 bases left between them.